In its sample, the clone carrying this T cell receptor beta chain was seen a few times. This sample stems from a study of blood T cells in healthy people across ages. Every participating donor contributed roughly 11 milliliters of peripheral blood through a draw. Germline V gene sequence: CDR1 DFQATT, CDR2 SNEGSKA (reference sequence). The CDR3 is 12 residues long. V was clipped by 6 bases and J by 2 bases, with 11 bases between them. Next came a second PCR, run for roughly 6 to 11 cycles, which used a sample-barcoded 5' primer along with a J-beta primer mix. MiXCR was run by TCRdb on the 5' RACE reads, yielding one entry per CDR3 protein. The data contain some 1.5 million distinct CDR3 sequences, 28% of them singletons.

The chain is built from TRBV20-1 and TRBJ2-7; possibly TRBD2 for D (5 bases). The receptor comes from a woman under 40 in good health. The sample taken for sequencing was blood. The DNA of the CDR3 is TGCAGTGCAACCGGGAATGCCTACGAGCAGTACTTC. It codes for CSATGNAYEQYF.